One T cell receptor (beta chain) is described in this entry. The data were obtained in a study of PD-L1 blockade in urothelial cancer. The repertoire was sequenced with immunoSEQ multiplex PCR; TCRdb's copy has only in-frame clones and lacks some. The sample lists tens of thousands of clones; 79% were seen once. The CDR3 covers 12 residues. The germline gives CDR1 SNHLY, CDR2 FYNNEI. V dropped 8 bases and J dropped 3 bases, with 11 bases sitting between them. Described time point: pretreatment peripheral blood. The receptor was derived from a man in his 70s with urothelial cancer. Sequenced material: PBMCs, taken around atezolizumab (anti-PD-L1) treatment. The gene calls are TRBV2 and TRBJ2-7; D possibly corresponds to TRBD2 (5 bases). The CDR3 DNA reads TGTGCCAGCTCTCTGGCGGGCTACGAGCAGTACTTC. This encodes CASSLAGYEQYF. The complete variable domain, with remaining parts taken from reference TRBV2 and TRBJ2-7, reads EPEVTQTPSHQVTQMGQEVILRCVPISNHLYFYWYRQILGQKVEFLVSFYNNEISEKSEIFDDQFSVERPDGSNFTLKIRSTKLEDSAMYFCASSLAGYEQYFGPGTRLTVT.